This TCR beta chain was captured by sequencing in a study of OX40 agonist ivuxolimab in advanced cancers. Whole-study context: Ivuxolimab is a fully human IgG2 antibody that activates OX40 (CD134). Every patient in dose escalation had hepatocellular carcinoma, melanoma, renal cell or head and neck cancer. The dose of intravenous ivuxolimab that patients received every 2 weeks ranged from 0.01 to 10 mg/kg. Study results and caveats: CD4+ and CD8+ blood T cells expanded clonally by week 6 at 0.1 to 3.0 mg/kg.

The protocol was immunoSEQ multiplex PCR, while the TCRdb copy is restricted to in-frame clones and leaves out a portion. In the table there are about 110,000 clones, approximately 90% of which are singletons. Worth noting for this clone: The antigen is not known. Its ends do not fully match the called genes, so a read error is possible. Different DNA sequences within this sample yield the same CDR3.

The CDR3 spans 18 residues. Germline V CDR1 and CDR2: SNHLY, FYNNEI. The starting material was CD4+ or CD8+ T cells sorted from blood, obtained in a trial of the OX40 agonist ivuxolimab. The sequence came from an adult with an advanced solid tumor such as melanoma, head and neck, liver or kidney cancer. V is TRBV2 and J is TRBJ2-7; TRBD1 agrees at 12 bases. In DNA form, the CDR3 reads TGTGCCAGCAGCGAAGGGTGGGGGCCGGGACAGGGGGCCAGGGAGCAGTACTTC. Translating gives CASSEGWGPGQGAREQYF.